This T cell receptor beta chain stems from a study of Graves' ophthalmopathy and Graves' hyperthyroidism. Whole-study context: The study drew peripheral blood at initial diagnosis, before any treatment.

Researchers took RNA transcripts and amplified TCR beta CDR3 regions from them. HTBI-primed first-round RT-PCR preceded second-round multiplex PCR. TCRdb ran MiXCR on the multiplex PCR reads and lists one entry per CDR3 protein. The table has 200,000 to 250,000 distinct CDR3 sequences, about 22% seen once. No donor had other autoimmune disease, uncontrolled infection, pregnancy or lactation. A word on this clonotype: The antigen is undetermined. The junction differs from germline at one of its ends, possibly a read error.

The CDR3 is 12 residues long. Germline V gene data show CDR1 as SGHVS and CDR2 as FQNEAQ. General study points: Blood was where most expanded thyroid clonotypes above 0.001 frequency also turned up.

The sequence derives from a woman in her 50s with Graves' ophthalmopathy. The chain employs TRBV7-8 and TRBJ2-7; 8 nucleotides line up with TRBD1. Sequencing used peripheral blood. The CDR3 region has the DNA TGTGCCAGCAGCTTAGGGGGACAGGATTGGAACTTC. It is translated as CASSLGGQDWNF.